The clone carrying this T cell receptor beta chain appeared once. The antigen is not known. These data belong to a study of blood T cells in healthy people across ages. At the level of the study: Template switching retrieved approximately one barcoded beta molecule for each two T cells. Overall study findings and caveats: The long-lived group displayed more naive CD4+ cells, plus higher diversity, than the aged donors did.

A J-beta primer mix and a sample-barcoded 5' primer were used in a second PCR of about 7 to 12 cycles. Each cDNA molecule received a tag from a template-switch adaptor that had 12 random nucleotides. MiXCR, run by TCRdb on the 5' RACE reads, gives a single entry per CDR3 protein. In the table there are 1.5 million to 2 million distinct CDR3 sequences, roughly two fifths of which are singletons. The authors extracted at least 5 micrograms of total RNA per sample. V lost 0 bases to trimming and J lost 5 bases; unmatched junction nucleotides: 6. CDR1 LGHDT and CDR2 YNNKEL come from the germline V gene (reference sequence). The CDR3 extends over 17 amino acids.

The specimen sequenced was blood. This rearrangement joins TRBV3-1 to TRBJ2-1; 11 bases are a match to TRBD2. The sequence was collected from a human donor in good health. Written as DNA, the CDR3 is TGTGCCAGCAGCCAAGAAACGACTAGCGGGACCCACAATGAGCAGTTCTTC. Its translation: CASSQETTSGTHNEQFF.